This is a list of T cell receptor beta chains from one sample in a study of CD8+CD57+ T cells in acquired aplastic anemia. Each CDR3 protein is one row after TCRdb ran MiXCR on the reads. The sample shows about 190,000 distinct CDR3 sequences, 40% to 50% of them seen only once. Sequencing was done on a sample of sorted CD4+, CD8+, or CD8+CD57+ T cells (not recorded which) from PBMCs. The receptors originated from a human donor with aplastic anemia. The CDR3 runs from the conserved cysteine through the conserved F or W. Fields, in order: J gene, V gene, D gene, clone size, CDR3 protein, CDR3 DNA. D genes are given only for firm matches. Expanded clones are given a class, and other clones once, few, many or no size at all.

TRBJ2-7 | TRBV12-3/TRBV12-4 | TRBD1 | many | CASKQQGSSYEQYF | TGTGCCAGCAAACAACAGGGGTCTTCCTACGAGCAGTACTTC
TRBJ2-5 | TRBV20-1 | - | once | CSARHGQETQYF | TGCAGTGCTAGACATGGGCAAGAGACCCAGTACTTC
TRBJ2-1 | TRBV7-6 | - | many | CASSLSSYNEQFF | TGTGCCAGCAGCCTATCTAGCTACAATGAGCAGTTCTTC
TRBJ1-4 | TRBV19 | TRBD1 | - | CASRVRQGGEKLFF | TGTGCCAGTAGGGTTCGGCAGGGGGGAGAAAAACTGTTTTTT
TRBJ1-2 | TRBV7-8 | TRBD1 | many | CASSAGQGYGYTF | TGTGCCAGCAGCGCGGGACAGGGATATGGCTACACCTTC
TRBJ1-1 | TRBV29-1 | - | - | CSVASSFEMNTEAFF | TGCAGCGTTGCCAGCAGCTTTGAAATGAACACTGAAGCTTTCTTT
TRBJ2-7 | TRBV20-1 | TRBD2 | many | CSARPLTSGTNEQYF | TGCAGTGCTAGACCCCTCACTAGCGGGACCAACGAGCAGTACTTC
TRBJ1-5 | TRBV15 | - | - | CATSTGESQPQHF | TGTGCCACCAGCACAGGGGAATCTCAGCCCCAGCATTTT
TRBJ2-7 | TRBV2 | - | - | CASSRVWQQYF | TGTGCCAGCAGCCGCGTTTGGCAACAGTACTTC
TRBJ1-2 | TRBV20-1 | - | many | CSAGDTLYGYTF | TGCAGTGCTGGGGACACCTTATATGGCTACACCTTC
TRBJ2-3 | TRBV3-1 | - | - | CASSQLLRGSRADTQYF | TGTGCCAGCAGCCAGCTACTTAGAGGGAGTCGCGCAGATACGCAGTATTTT
TRBJ2-1 | TRBV29-1 | - | many | CSVGGRSQRNEQFF | TGCAGCGTTGGTGGGAGAAGTCAAAGGAATGAGCAGTTCTTC
TRBJ2-1 | TRBV24-1 | - | few | CATSDSGSGYNEQFF | TGTGCCACCAGTGATTCAGGGTCGGGCTACAATGAGCAGTTCTTC
TRBJ2-1 | TRBV2 | TRBD2 | - | CASSPERSSGGNEQFF | TGTGCCAGCAGTCCGGAAAGGTCTAGCGGCGGCAATGAGCAGTTCTTC
TRBJ1-6 | TRBV2 | - | - | CASSGGGFANAPLHF | TGTGCCAGCAGTGGGGGGGGTTTCGCCAACGCACCCCTCCACTTT
TRBJ2-5 | TRBV5-1 | - | - | CASSGLVGAETQYF | TGCGCCAGCAGCGGATTAGTGGGTGCGGAGACCCAGTACTTC
TRBJ2-7 | TRBV6-1 | - | - | CASRNGPYEQYF | TGTGCCAGCAGAAACGGTCCCTACGAGCAGTACTTC
TRBJ2-7 | TRBV20-1 | - | many | CSAASSSGLYHEQYF | TGCAGTGCTGCAAGCAGCTCCGGACTGTACCACGAGCAGTACTTC
TRBJ2-2 | TRBV11-3 | - | many | CASSHRVTGELFF | TGTGCCAGCAGTCATAGGGTCACCGGGGAGCTGTTTTTT
TRBJ2-4 | TRBV20-1 | - | few | CSARDPAGGGKNIQYF | TGCAGTGCTAGAGATCCGGCAGGGGGGGGCAAAAACATTCAGTACTTC
TRBJ2-5 | TRBV6-2/TRBV6-3 | - | many | CASSYSRTVQETQYF | TGTGCCAGCAGTTACTCACGGACTGTTCAAGAGACCCAGTACTTC
TRBJ2-2 | TRBV24-1 | - | - | CATSDPAEVRDTGELFF | TGTGCCACCAGTGATCCCGCGGAGGTCAGGGACACCGGGGAGCTGTTTTTT